The clone carrying this TCR beta chain was detected a few times. Its specificity is unknown. The sample originates from a study of T cells in Graves' hyperthyroidism and ophthalmopathy. Overall study results and limits: Ophthalmopathy, which appeared later, was predicted by the model a median approximately 6 months before onset. Most expanded thyroid clonotypes above 0.001 also appeared in blood.

Extraction of PBMCs used roughly 9.6 ml of fresh peripheral blood. The ends lost 7 bases at V and 6 bases at J; junction bases unmatched: 12. The germline V gene encodes CDR1 SGHTA and CDR2 FQGNSA. CDR3 length: 15 amino acids. The investigators amplified TCR beta CDR3 regions from RNA transcripts. When the TCR CDR3 underwent first-round RT-PCR, the HTBI primer set was used. TCRdb re-called the multiplex PCR reads with MiXCR, one entry per CDR3 protein. Found here are fewer than 110,000 distinct CDR3 sequences, 47% of them singletons; the top ten hold 26%. The chain recombines TRBV7-2 with TRBJ2-1; TRBD2 agrees at 7 bases. This TCR was recovered from a man aged 40-49 years with Graves' hyperthyroidism. Source material: blood. The CDR3 bases are TGTGCCAGCACCGGTTGGGGGGGGGACCCCAATGAGCAGTTCTTC. Protein product: CASTGWGGDPNEQFF. The whole variable domain, remainder taken from reference TRBV7-2 and TRBJ2-1, is GAGVSQSPSNKVTEKGKDVELRCDPISGHTALYWYRQSLGQGLEFLIYFQGNSAPDKSGLPSDRFSAERTGGSVSTLTIQRTQQEDSAVYLCASTGWGGDPNEQFFGPGTRLTVL.